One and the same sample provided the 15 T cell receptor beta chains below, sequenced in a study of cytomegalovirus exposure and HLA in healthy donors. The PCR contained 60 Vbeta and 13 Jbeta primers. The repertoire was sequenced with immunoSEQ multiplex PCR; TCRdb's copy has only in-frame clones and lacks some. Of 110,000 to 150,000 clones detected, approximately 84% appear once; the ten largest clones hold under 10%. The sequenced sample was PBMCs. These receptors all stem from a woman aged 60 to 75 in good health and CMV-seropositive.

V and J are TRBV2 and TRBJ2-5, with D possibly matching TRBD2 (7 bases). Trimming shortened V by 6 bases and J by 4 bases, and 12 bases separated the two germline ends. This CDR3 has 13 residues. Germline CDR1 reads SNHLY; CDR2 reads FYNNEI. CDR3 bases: TGTGCCAGCAGGGGGGGGCTAAGAGAGACCCAGTACTTC. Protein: CASRGGLRETQYF.

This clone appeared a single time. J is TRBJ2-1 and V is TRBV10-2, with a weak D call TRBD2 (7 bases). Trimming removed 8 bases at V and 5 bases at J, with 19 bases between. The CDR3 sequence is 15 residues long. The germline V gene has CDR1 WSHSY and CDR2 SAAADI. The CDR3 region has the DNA TGCGCCAGCCCCCCTATGGAGGGGGGGAACAATGAGCAGTTCTTC. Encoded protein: CASPPMEGGNNEQFF.

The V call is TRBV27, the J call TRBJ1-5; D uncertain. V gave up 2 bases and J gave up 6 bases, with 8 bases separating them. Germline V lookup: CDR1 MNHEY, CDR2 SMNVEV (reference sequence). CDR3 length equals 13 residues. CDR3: CASSLTGFQPQHF. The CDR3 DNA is TGTGCCAGCAGTTTAACCGGGTTTCAGCCCCAGCATTTT.

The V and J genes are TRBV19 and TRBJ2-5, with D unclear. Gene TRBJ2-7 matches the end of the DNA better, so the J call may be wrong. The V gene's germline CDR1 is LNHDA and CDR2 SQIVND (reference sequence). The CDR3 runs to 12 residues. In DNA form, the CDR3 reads TGTGCCAGTAGTATAGGAGGCGGCGAGCAGTACTTC. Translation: CASSIGGGEQYF.

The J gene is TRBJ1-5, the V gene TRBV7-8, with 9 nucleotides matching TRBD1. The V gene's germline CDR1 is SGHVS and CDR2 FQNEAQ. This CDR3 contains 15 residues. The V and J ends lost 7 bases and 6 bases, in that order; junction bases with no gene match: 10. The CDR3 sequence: CASTKDRGLSQPQHF. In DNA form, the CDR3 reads TGTGCCAGCACCAAGGACAGGGGACTGAGTCAGCCCCAGCATTTT. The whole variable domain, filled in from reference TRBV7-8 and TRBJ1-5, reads GAGVSQSPRYKVAKRGQDVALRCDPISGHVSLFWYQQALGQGPEFLTYFQNEAQLDKSGLPSDRFFAERPEGSVSTLKIQRTQQEDSAVYLCASTKDRGLSQPQHFGDGTRLSIL.

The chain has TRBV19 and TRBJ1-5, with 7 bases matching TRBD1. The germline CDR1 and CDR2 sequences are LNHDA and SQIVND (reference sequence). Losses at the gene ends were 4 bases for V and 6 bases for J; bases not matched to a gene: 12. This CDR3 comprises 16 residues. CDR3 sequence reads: CASSTPEGAHGQPQHF. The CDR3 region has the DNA TGTGCCAGTAGTACCCCGGAGGGGGCGCACGGTCAGCCCCAGCATTTT.

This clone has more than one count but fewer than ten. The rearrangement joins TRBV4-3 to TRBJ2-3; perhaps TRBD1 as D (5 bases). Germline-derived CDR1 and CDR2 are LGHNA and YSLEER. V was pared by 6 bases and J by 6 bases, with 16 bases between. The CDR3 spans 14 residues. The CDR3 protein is CASSGAGKRDTQYF. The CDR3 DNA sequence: TGCGCCAGCAGTGGGGCAGGGAAGCGTGATACGCAGTATTTT.

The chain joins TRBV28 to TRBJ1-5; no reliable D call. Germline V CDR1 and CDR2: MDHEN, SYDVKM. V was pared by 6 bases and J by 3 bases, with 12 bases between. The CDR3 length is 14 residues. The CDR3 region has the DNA TGTGCCAGCAGCGCGGGGAGCCACAATCAGCCCCAGCATTTT. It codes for CASSAGSHNQPQHF.

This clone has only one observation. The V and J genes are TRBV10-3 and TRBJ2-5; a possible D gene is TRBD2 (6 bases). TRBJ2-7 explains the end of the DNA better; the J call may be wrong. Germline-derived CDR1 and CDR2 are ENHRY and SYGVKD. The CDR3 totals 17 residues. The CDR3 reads CAIGRITGTGYDYEQYF. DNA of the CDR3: TGTGCCATCGGGAGGATTACCGGGACTGGATACGACTACGAGCAGTACTTC.

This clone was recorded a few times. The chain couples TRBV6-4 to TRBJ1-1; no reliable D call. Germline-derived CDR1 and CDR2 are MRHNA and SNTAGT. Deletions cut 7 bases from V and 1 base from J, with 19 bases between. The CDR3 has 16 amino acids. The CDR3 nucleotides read TGTGCCAGCACCGACTCGGGCAGAGTGAGGAACACTGAAGCTTTCTTT. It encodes CASTDSGRVRNTEAFF.

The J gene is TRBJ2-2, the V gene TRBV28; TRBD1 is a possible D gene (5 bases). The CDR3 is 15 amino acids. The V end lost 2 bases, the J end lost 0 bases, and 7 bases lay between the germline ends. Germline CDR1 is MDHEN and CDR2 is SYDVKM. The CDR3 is CASSLRGANTGELFF. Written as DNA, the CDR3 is TGTGCCAGCAGTTTAAGGGGTGCGAACACCGGGGAGCTGTTTTTT. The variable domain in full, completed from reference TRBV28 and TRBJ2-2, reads DVKVTQSSRYLVKRTGEKVFLECVQDMDHENMFWYRQDPGLGLRLIYFSYDVKMKEKGDIPEGYSVSREKKERFSLILESASTNQTSMYLCASSLRGANTGELFFGEGSRLTVL.

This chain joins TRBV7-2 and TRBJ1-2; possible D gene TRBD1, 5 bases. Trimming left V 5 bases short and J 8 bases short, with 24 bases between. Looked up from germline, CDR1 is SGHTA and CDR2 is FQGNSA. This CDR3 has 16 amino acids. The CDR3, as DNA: TGTGCCAGCAGCCCCACCGGCGGGGGGATGACGTCGGGCTACACCTTC. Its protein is CASSPTGGGMTSGYTF.

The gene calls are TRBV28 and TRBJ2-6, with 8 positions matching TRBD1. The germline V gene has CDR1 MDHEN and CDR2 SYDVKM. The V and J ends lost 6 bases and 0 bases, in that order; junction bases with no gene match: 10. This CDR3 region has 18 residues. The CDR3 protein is CASRTPGTGRSGANVLTF. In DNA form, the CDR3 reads TGTGCCAGCAGGACACCCGGGACAGGCCGCTCTGGGGCCAACGTCCTGACTTTC. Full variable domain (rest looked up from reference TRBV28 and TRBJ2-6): DVKVTQSSRYLVKRTGEKVFLECVQDMDHENMFWYRQDPGLGLRLIYFSYDVKMKEKGDIPEGYSVSREKKERFSLILESASTNQTSMYLCASRTPGTGRSGANVLTFGAGSRLTVL.

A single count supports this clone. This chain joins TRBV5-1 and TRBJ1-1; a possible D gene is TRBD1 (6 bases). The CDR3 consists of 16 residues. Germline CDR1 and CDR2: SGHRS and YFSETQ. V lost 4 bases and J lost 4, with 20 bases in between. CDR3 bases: TGCGCCAGCAGCGCGTACCAGACAGGCCAGGGCACTGAAGCTTTCTTT. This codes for CASSAYQTGQGTEAFF.

The CDR3 nucleotides read TGTGCCAGCAGAAGAGCACAGGGAGCGGGATCTATTTCTAGGCAGTATTTT. Translating gives CASRRAQGAGSISRQYF. The chain recombines TRBV27 with TRBJ2-3; weak D call: TRBD2 (7 bases). The CDR3 extends over 17 amino acids. The V end was cut by 6 bases, the J end by 11 bases, with 30 bases between. Germline loops: CDR1 MNHEY, CDR2 SMNVEV (reference sequence).